This TCR beta chain was captured by sequencing in a study of shared clonotypes between healthy human individuals (dated by TCRdb to the early 2020s). About the full investigation: Two women and a few men aged 18 to 49 years were included in the cohort. For each donor, CD4 naive and CD4 memory were each given three plates, CD8 naive was given two plates, and CD8 memory was given one plate. To estimate repertoire size and how much clonotype sharing occurs between individuals, the study deeply sequenced the blood TCR repertoires of roughly 5 healthy adults. To increase sequencing depth and limit assay-specific biases, TCR repertoire library preparation and sequencing were carried out by different laboratories using diverse techniques. Per donor, leukapheresis produced somewhere between about 0.94 and 9.5 billion PBMCs.

Counted from cysteine to phenylalanine, this CDR3 has 14 amino acids. CDR3 DNA only is kept here, 42 bases in frame from base 1. For this chain, trimming is 3 bases at the V end and 5 bases at the J end, and the number of junction bases without a gene match is 7. CDR1 is given as LNHNV and CDR2 as YYDKDF, both from the germline V gene (reference sequence). For this clone: No cognate antigen has been identified for it. No base quality information exists; no much larger clone differs at one position.

The study at large found these results: Around 5% of naive CD4, 3.5% of naive CD8, 2.3% of memory CD4, and around 0.42% of memory CD8 clonotypes were shared across four donors. Naive subsets generally had larger estimated clonotype richness than memory subsets did. Pairwise subsampling indicated that sequencing depth was expected to affect the degree of clonotype sharing among donors. Because the study included only a small number of donors, the genetic and exposure-history diversity represented was limited. Even with the large sequencing depth, rarefaction of the sorted-subset datasets indicated that sequencing was incomplete. Sampling was restricted to blood, and TCR repertoires in tissues likely differ from the TCR repertoires found in blood. Compared with non-shared clonotypes, the clonotypes found in all four sorted-subset donors had higher generation probabilities.

Healthy HIV-negative adults with no recently reported acute infections or vaccinations were included as donors. Every donor was a Caucasian adult living in Nashville, Tennessee, USA. Magnetic negative selection was used to enrich CD4+ T cells, after which naive cells were positively selected on CD45RA and the negative fraction became the memory subset. Blood was obtained by leukapheresis, after which PBMCs were separated by Ficoll-Histopaque density gradient centrifugation and cryopreserved in liquid nitrogen vapor phase. Analytical flow cytometry was used to check the purity and quantity of every magnetically sorted T cell population. Each sorted fraction had its genomic DNA isolated and then quantified by UV absorbance on a Nanodrop 2000c. Using the deep immunoSEQ assay, multiplex PCR amplified TCR CDR3 regions from genomic DNA. Extracted genomic DNA from each cell subset was distributed evenly across all wells of several immunoSEQ 96-well plates, and each plate was treated as a replicate. For sorted subsets, around 200 ng genomic DNA, equal to about 30,000 T cell genomes, was loaded into each replicate PCR. Purified libraries were quantified with a Qubit 3.0 fluorometer, sized on a Bioanalyzer 2100, and re-quantified with the KAPA Library Quantification kit. A separate single-read 150-cycle Illumina NextSeq 550 flow cell was used to sequence each immunoSEQ 96-well plate. The original pipeline was this. Because the immunoSEQ output held only junctional sequences and lacked quality scores, the filtering could not match the filtering applied to full-length reads. Sequences were annotated with PyIR, a Python wrapper for IgBLAST v1.9, and V/J genes and CDR3 were assigned using IMGT germline references. Any read was removed if the V/J assignment was weak (E-value above 1e-6), the CDR3 was missing, or the read contained stop codons, out-of-frame junctions, or ambiguous translated residues. V3J clonotypes were defined by identical inferred V gene, J gene, and CDR3 amino acid sequence. To compute the percentage overlap between repertoires, the number of shared unique clonotypes was divided by the size of the smaller repertoire. RTK rarefaction, the Chao1 estimator, and Recon v2.1 estimates of unobserved clonotypes were used to assess repertoire richness. For all TCRbeta clonotypes obtained by the gDNA method from several donors, generation probabilities were computed with OLGA. In its TCRdb copy, this immuneACCESS table keeps in-frame sequences only and misses some clones. Where compared with another copy, unresolved V genes explain less than half of these, and the others have no known cause. D and trimming were read from the DNA, whereas the V and J calls and clone size are those reported in that table. This sample holds fewer than 1.8 million clones; less than 99% were observed only once. The leading ten clones occupy 0.36% of the sample.

The sequence was obtained from a man aged 25-45 years in good health. The chain joins TRBV15 to TRBJ2-7, with 7 middle bases fitting TRBD1. Sequenced: naive CD4+ T cells sorted from blood. What the cell subset or site label conveys for this sample: CD45RA+ positively selected. The CDR3 region reads CATSRLGQANEQYF. The bases read TGTGCCACCAGCAGGCTCGGACAGGCCAACGAGCAGTACTTC.